The sequence of this T cell receptor beta chain was determined in a study of cytomegalovirus exposure and HLA in healthy donors. Findings of the study overall: Later on, an analysis showed TCR association rates differing by HLA locus, with DRB1 the most and HLA-C the fewest. Analysis performed later found roughly 18,000 TCR beta sequences associated with HLA alleles at 0.05 false discovery rate. A later analysis reportedly identified an Asian-associated ancestry cluster as carrying fewer N-insertions than the approximately 670-donor mean.

Remarks on this clone: The antigen remains undetermined.

Each donor was nominally healthy when sampled (though unrecorded immune exposures were likely). Amplification used 60 Vbeta primers and 13 Jbeta primers. Sequencing was performed with immunoSEQ multiplex PCR; in TCRdb, only in-frame clones are kept and a portion is missing. The sample has approximately 220,000 clones; approximately 88% are singletons. CDR1 is LNHDA, CDR2 SQIVND, per germline (reference sequence). V dropped 3 bases and J dropped 0 bases, with 15 bases sitting between them. This CDR3 has 17 residues. Sample: PBMCs. The chain combines TRBV19 with TRBJ1-5; D unclear. This receptor was taken from a boy aged 2 to 10 in good health and CMV-seronegative. CDR3 DNA sequence: TGTGCCAGTAGTATTTGGTCAGGCGCAATTAGCAATCAGCCCCAGCATTTT. Translation: CASSIWSGAISNQPQHF.